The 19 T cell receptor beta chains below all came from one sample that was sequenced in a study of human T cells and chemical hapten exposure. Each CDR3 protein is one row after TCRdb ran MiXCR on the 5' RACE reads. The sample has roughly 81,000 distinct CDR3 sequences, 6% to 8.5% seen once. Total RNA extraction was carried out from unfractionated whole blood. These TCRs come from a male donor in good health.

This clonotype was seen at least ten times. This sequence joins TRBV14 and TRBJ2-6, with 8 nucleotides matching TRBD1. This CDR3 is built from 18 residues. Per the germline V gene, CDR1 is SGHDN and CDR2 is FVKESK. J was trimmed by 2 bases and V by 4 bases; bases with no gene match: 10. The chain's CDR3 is CASSPGLGDRPGANVLTF. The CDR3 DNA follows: TGTGCCAGCAGCCCAGGGCTGGGGGACAGGCCTGGGGCCAACGTCCTGACTTTC.

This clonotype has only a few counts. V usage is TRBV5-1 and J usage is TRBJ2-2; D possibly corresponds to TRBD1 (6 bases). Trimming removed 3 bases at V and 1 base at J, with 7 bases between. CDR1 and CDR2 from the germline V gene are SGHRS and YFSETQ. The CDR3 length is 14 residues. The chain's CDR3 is CASSSDRNTGELFF. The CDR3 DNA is TGCGCCAGCAGCTCGGACAGGAACACCGGGGAGCTGTTTTTT.

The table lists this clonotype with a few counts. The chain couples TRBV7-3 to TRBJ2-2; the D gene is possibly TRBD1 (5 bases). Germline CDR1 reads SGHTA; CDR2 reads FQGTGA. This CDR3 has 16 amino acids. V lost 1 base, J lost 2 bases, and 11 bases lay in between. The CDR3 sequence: CASSLSQTVNTGELFF. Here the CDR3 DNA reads TGTGCCAGCAGCTTAAGCCAGACAGTTAACACCGGGGAGCTGTTTTTT. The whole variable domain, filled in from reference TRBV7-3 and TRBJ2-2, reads GAGVSQTPSNKVTEKGKYVELRCDPISGHTALYWYRQSLGQGPEFLIYFQGTGAADDSGLPNDRFFAVRPEGSVSTLKIQRTERGDSAVYLCASSLSQTVNTGELFFGEGSRLTVL.

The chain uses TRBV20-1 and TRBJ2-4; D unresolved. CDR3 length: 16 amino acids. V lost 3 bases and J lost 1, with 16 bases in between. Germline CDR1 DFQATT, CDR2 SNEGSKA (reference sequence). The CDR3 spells CSASVRPSAAKNIQYF. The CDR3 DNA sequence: TGCAGTGCTAGCGTGAGACCCTCTGCTGCCAAAAACATTCAGTACTTC.

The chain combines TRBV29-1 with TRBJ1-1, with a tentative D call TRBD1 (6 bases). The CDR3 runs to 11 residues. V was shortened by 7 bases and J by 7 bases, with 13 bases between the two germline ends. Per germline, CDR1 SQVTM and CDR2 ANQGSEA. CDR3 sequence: CSAGQKFEAFF. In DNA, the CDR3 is TGCAGCGCCGGACAGAAGTTTGAAGCTTTCTTT.

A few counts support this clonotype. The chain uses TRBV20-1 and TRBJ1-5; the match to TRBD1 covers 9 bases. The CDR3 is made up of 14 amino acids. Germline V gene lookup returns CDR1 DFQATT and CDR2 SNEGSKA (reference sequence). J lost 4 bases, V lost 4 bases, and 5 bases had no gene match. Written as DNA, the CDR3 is TGCAGTGCTACCCTGGACAGGGGAAATCAGCCCCAGCATTTT. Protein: CSATLDRGNQPQHF.

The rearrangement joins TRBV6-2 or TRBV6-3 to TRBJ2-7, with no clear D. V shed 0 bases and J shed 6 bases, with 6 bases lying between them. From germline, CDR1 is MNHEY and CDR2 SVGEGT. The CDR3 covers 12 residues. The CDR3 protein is CASSYSSREQYF. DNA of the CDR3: TGTGCCAGCAGTTACTCGAGTCGCGAGCAGTACTTC.

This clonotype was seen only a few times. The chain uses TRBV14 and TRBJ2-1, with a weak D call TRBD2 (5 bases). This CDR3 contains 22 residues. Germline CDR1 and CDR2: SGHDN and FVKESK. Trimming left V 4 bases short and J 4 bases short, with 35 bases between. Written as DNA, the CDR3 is TGTGCCAGCAGCCCAGACTATTACTCCGGCCTCGAGTCTGTTACTCCGTACAATGAGCAGTTCTTC. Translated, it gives CASSPDYYSGLESVTPYNEQFF.

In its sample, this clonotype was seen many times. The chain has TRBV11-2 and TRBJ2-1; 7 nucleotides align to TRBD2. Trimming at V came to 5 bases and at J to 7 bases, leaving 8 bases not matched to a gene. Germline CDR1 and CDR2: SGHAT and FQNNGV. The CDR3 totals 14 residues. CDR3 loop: CASSQSTSLNEQFF. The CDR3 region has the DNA TGTGCCAGCAGCCAATCGACTAGCTTGAATGAGCAGTTCTTC.

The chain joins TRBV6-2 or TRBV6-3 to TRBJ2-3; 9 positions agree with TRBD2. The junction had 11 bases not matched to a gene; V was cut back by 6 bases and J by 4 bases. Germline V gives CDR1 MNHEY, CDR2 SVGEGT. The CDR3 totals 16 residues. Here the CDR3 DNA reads TGTGCCAGCAGCCTCCGGCGCGGGGGGGCCCCAGATACGCAGTATTTT. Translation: CASSLRRGGAPDTQYF.

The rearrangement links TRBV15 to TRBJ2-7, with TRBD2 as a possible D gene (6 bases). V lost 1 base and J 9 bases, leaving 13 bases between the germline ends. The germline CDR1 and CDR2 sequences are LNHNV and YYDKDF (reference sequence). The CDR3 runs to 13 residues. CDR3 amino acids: CATSRVTGEAQYF. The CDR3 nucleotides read TGTGCCACCAGCAGAGTGACGGGAGAGGCGCAGTACTTC.

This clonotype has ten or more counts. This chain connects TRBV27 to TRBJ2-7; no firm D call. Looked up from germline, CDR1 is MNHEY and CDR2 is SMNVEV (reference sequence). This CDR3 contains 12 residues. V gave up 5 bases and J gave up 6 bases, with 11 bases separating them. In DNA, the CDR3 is TGTGCCAGCAGTCCCGTCCCAGGCGAGCAGTACTTC. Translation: CASSPVPGEQYF.

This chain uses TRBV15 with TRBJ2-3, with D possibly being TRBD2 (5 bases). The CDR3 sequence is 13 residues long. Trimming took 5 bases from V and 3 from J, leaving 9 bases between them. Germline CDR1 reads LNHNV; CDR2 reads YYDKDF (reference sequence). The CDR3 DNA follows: TGTGCCACCAGCGCCCGGGGTACAGATACGCAGTATTTT. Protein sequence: CATSARGTDTQYF.

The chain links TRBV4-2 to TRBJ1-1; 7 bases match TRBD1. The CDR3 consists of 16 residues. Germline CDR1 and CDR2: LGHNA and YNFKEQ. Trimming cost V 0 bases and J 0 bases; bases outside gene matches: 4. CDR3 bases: TGTGCCAGCAGCCAAGAATGGGGACAGCTGAACACTGAAGCTTTCTTT. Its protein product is CASSQEWGQLNTEAFF.

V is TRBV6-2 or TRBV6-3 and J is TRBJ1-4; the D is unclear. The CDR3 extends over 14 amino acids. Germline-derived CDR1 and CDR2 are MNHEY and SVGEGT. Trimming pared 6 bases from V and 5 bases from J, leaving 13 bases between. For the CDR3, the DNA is TGTGCCAGCAGGGACCCGAGACTGAATGAAAAACTGTTTTTT. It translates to CASRDPRLNEKLFF.

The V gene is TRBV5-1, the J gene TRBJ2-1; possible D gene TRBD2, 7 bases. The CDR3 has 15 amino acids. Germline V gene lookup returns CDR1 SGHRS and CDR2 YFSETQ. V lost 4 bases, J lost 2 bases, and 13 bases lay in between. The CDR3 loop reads CASSPDGGPYNEQFF. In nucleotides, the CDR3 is TGCGCCAGCAGCCCGGACGGGGGGCCCTACAATGAGCAGTTCTTC.

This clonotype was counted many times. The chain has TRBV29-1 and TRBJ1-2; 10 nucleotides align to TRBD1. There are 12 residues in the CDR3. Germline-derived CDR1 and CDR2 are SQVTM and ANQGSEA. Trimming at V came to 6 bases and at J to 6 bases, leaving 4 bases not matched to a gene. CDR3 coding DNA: TGCAGCGTGATGGGACAGGGGAATGGCTACACCTTC. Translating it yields CSVMGQGNGYTF.

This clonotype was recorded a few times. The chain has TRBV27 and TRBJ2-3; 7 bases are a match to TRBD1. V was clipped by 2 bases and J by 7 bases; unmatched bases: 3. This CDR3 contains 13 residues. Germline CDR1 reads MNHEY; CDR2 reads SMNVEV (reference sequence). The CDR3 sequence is CASSLTTGNTQYF. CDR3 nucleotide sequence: TGTGCCAGCAGTTTAACGACAGGGAATACGCAGTATTTT.

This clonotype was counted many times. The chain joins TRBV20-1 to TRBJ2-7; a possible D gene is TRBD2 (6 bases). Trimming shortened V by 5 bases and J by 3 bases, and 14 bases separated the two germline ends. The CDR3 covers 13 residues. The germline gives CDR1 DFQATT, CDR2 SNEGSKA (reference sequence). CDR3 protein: CSAYLGTFYEQYF. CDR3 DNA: TGCAGTGCTTACCTCGGGACTTTCTACGAGCAGTACTTC.